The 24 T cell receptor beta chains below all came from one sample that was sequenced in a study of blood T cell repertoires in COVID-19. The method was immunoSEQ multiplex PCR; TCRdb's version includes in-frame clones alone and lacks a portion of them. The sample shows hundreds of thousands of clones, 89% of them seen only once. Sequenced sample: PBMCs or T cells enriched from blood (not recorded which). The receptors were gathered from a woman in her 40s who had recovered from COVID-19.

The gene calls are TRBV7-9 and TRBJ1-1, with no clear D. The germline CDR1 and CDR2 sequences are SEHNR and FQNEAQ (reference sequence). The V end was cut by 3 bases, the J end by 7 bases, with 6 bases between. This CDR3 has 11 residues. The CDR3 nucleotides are TGTGCCAGCAGCTTCGGAGGTGAAGCTTTCTTT. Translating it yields CASSFGGEAFF.

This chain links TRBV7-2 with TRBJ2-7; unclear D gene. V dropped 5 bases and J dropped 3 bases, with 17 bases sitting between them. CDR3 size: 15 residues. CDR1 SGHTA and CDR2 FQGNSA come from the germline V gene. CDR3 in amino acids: CASSPEAQVFYEQYF. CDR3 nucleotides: TGTGCCAGCAGCCCAGAGGCCCAAGTCTTCTACGAGCAGTACTTC. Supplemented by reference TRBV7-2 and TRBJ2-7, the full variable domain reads GAGVSQSPSNKVTEKGKDVELRCDPISGHTALYWYRQSLGQGLEFLIYFQGNSAPDKSGLPSDRFSAERTGGSVSTLTIQRTQQEDSAVYLCASSPEAQVFYEQYFGPGTRLTVT.

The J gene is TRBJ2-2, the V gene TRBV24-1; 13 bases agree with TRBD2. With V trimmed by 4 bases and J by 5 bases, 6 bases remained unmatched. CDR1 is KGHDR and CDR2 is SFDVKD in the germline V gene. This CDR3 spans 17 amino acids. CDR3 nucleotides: TGTGCCACCAGTGACCTTGGACTAGCGGGAGAGACCGGGGAGCTGTTTTTT. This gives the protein CATSDLGLAGETGELFF.

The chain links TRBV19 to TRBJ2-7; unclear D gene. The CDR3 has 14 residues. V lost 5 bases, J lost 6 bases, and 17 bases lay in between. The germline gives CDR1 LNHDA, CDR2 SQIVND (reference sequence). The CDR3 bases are TGTGCCAGTAGTGATGAACCGGGTCACGGCGAGCAGTACTTC. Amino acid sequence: CASSDEPGHGEQYF.

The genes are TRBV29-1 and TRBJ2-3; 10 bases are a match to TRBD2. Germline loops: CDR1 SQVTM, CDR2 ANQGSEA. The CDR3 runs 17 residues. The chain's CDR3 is CSMAWASGSPSTDTQYF. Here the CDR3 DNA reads TGCAGTATGGCTTGGGCTAGCGGGAGCCCTAGCACAGATACGCAGTATTTT.

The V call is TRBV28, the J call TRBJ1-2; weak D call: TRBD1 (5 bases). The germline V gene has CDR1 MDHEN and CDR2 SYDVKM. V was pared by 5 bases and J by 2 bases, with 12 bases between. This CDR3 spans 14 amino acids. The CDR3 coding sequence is TGTGCCAGCAGTCAGTTGTCAGGGAACTATGGCTACACCTTC. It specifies CASSQLSGNYGYTF.

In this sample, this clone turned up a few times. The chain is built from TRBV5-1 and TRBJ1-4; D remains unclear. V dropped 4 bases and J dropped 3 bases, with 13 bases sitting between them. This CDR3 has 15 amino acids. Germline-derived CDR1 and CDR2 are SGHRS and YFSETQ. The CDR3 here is CASSPSGDPNEKLFF. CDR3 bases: TGCGCCAGCAGCCCCTCAGGCGACCCTAATGAAAAACTGTTTTTT. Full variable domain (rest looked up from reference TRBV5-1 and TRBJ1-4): KAGVTQTPRYLIKTRGQQVTLSCSPISGHRSVSWYQQTPGQGLQFLFEYFSETQRNKGNFPGRFSGRQFSNSRSEMNVSTLELGDSALYLCASSPSGDPNEKLFFGSGTQLSVL.

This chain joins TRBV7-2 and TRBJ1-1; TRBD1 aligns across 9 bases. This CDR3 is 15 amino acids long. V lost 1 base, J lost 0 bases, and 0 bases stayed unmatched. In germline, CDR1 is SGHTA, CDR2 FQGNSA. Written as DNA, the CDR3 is TGTGCCAGCAGCTTAGGGGACAGGGTGAACACTGAAGCTTTCTTT. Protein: CASSLGDRVNTEAFF. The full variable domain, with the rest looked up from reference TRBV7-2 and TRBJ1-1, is GAGVSQSPSNKVTEKGKDVELRCDPISGHTALYWYRQSLGQGLEFLIYFQGNSAPDKSGLPSDRFSAERTGGSVSTLTIQRTQQEDSAVYLCASSLGDRVNTEAFFGQGTRLTVV.

The CDR3 DNA is TGTGCCAGCAGTTTAAAGGGACAGGGTGGGCAGTACTTC. Its protein is CASSLKGQGGQYF. The genes are TRBV27 and TRBJ2-7, with 9 positions matching TRBD1. Looked up from germline, CDR1 is MNHEY and CDR2 is SMNVEV (reference sequence). The CDR3 runs 13 residues. The J segment lost 9 bases and the V segment lost 2 bases, leaving 5 bases of the junction unmatched.

CDR3 sequence (DNA): TGTGCCGTCAGGGGGCGGAATTCACCCCTCCACTTT. This sequence encodes CAVRGRNSPLHF. The chain couples TRBV30 to TRBJ1-6; TRBD1 matches 8 bases. Germline V gene sequence: CDR1 GTSNPN, CDR2 SVGIG (reference sequence). This CDR3 region has 12 residues. Trimming removed 8 bases from V and 7 bases from J; junction bases left unmatched: 4.

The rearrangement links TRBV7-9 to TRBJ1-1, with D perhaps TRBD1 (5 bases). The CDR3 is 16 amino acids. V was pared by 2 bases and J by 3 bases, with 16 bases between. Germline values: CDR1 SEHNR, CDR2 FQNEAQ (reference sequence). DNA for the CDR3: TGTGCCAGCAGCTTACCGCCCCGGGGGTATGACACTGAAGCTTTCTTT. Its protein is CASSLPPRGYDTEAFF.

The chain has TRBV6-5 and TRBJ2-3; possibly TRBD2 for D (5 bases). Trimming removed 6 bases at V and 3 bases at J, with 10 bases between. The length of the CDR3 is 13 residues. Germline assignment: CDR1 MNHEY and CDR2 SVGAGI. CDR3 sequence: CASRARGTDTQYF. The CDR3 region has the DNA TGTGCCAGCAGAGCTCGAGGGACAGATACGCAGTATTTT.

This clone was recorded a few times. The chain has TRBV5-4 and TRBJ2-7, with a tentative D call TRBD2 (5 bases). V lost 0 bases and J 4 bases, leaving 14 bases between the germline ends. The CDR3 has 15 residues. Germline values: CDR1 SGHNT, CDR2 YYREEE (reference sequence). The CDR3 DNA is TGTGCCAGCAGCTTGGCCACGGGAACCGGGTACGAGCAGTACTTC. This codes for CASSLATGTGYEQYF.

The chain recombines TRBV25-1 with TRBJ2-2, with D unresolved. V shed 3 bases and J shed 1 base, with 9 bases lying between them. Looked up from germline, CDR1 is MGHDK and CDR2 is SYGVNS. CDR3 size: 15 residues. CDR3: CASSDPAGNTGELFF. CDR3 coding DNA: TGTGCCAGCAGTGATCCCGCCGGGAACACCGGGGAGCTGTTTTTT.

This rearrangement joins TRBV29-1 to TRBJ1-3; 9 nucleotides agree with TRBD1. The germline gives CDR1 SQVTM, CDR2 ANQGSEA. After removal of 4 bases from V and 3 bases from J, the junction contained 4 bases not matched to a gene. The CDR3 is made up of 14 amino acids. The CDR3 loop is CSVGTGAGGNTIYF. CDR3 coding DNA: TGCAGCGTTGGGACAGGGGCTGGTGGAAACACCATATATTTT.

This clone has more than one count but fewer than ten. The CDR3 nucleotides are TGTGCCAGCAGTGACTCCTCGAACACCGGGGAGCTGTTTTTT. This encodes CASSDSSNTGELFF. This chain links TRBV6-4 with TRBJ2-2; D not resolved. Per the germline V gene, CDR1 is MRHNA and CDR2 is SNTAGT. V was cut by 0 bases and J by 0 bases, with 2 bases left in between. The CDR3 covers 14 residues.

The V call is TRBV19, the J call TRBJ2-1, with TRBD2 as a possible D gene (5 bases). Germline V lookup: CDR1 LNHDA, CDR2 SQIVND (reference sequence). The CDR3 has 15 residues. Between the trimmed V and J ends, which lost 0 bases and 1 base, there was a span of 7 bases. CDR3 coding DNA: TGTGCCAGTAGTATAGATCGGGATTCCTACAATGAGCAGTTCTTC. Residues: CASSIDRDSYNEQFF.

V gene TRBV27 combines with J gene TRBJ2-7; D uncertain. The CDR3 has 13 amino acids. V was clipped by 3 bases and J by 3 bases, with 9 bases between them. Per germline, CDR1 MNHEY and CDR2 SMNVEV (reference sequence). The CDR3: CASSFLGDYEQYF. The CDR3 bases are TGTGCCAGCAGTTTCCTAGGAGACTACGAGCAGTACTTC.

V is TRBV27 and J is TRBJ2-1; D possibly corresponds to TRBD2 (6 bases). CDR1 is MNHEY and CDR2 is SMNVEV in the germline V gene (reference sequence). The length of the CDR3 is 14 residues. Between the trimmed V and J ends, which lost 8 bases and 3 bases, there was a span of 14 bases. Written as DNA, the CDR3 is TGTGCCAGCCAAAGGGAGGCGGGCTACAATGAGCAGTTCTTC. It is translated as CASQREAGYNEQFF.

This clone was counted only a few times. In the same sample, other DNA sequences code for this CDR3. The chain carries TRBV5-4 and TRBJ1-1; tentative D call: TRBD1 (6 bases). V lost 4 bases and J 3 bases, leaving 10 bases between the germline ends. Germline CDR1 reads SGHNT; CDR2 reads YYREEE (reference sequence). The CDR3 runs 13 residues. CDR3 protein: CASSLTGDTEAFF. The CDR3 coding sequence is TGTGCCAGCAGCCTGACAGGTGACACTGAAGCTTTCTTT.

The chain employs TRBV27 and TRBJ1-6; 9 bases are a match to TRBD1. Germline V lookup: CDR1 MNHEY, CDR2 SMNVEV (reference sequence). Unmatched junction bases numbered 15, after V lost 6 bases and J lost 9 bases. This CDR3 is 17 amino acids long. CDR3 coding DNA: TGTGCCAGCAGAATCTTGACGGGACAGGGAGGAGGTTCACCCCTCCACTTT. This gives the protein CASRILTGQGGGSPLHF.

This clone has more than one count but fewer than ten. As DNA, the CDR3 is TGTGCCAGCAGTCGGCCGGGGGAGACCCAGTACTTC. Protein sequence: CASSRPGETQYF. The J gene is TRBJ2-5, the V gene TRBV7-9, with a weak D call TRBD2 (5 bases). Germline CDR1 is SEHNR and CDR2 is FQNEAQ (reference sequence). This CDR3 contains 12 residues. Trimming took 6 bases from V and 5 from J, leaving 10 bases between them.

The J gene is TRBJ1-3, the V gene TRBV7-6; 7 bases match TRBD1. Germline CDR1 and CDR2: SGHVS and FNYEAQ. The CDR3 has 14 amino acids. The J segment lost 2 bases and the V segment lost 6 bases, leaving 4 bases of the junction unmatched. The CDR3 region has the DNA TGTGCCAGCAGTAGGACAGGCGCTGGAAACACCATATATTTT. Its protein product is CASSRTGAGNTIYF.

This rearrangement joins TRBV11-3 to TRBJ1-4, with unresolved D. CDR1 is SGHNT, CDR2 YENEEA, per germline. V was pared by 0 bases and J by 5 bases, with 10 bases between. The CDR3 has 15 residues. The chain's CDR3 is CASSLDSDLNEKLFF. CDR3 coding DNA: TGTGCCAGCAGCTTAGACTCGGACTTAAATGAAAAACTGTTTTTT.